Reported below is one TCR beta chain. Its target antigen remains unknown. There are no base qualities to consult, and no much larger clone falls within one base. These data are taken from a study of cytomegalovirus exposure and HLA in healthy donors (dated by TCRdb to 2015 to 2018). About the investigation overall: An earlier analysis of roughly 570 of the donors reported about 260 Gb of sequence data and 117 million unique TCR beta sequences obtained from some 200 million T cells. Donor age, sex, ethnicity and CMV serostatus were compiled together with the repertoire data. The number of donors typed differed by locus, with roughly 620-640 for A, B, C, DRB1 and DQB1, around 500 for DQA1, 606 for DPA1, and around 450 for DPB1. Of the approximately 400 genotyped donors, 81% were placed in the genetic ancestry cluster associated with self-reported Caucasian donors. To decide whether each TCR beta V gene segment behaved as functional or pseudogenic, an earlier analysis of some 570 of the donors relied on high-throughput TCR beta sequencing. HLA typing covered class I and class II loci at four-digit resolution. Genome-wide SNP genotypes for about 55% of the 666 donors were used in a later genetic analysis, which treated that subset as a discovery cohort. Among some 410 genotyped donors of the cohort, an average of around 250,000 unique TCR beta nucleotide sequences was sequenced per donor, of which 15% to 20% were non-productive. All discovery cohort repertoires had been generated on a single sequencing platform. To predict cytomegalovirus infection status, the study combined high-throughput TCR immunosequencing, statistical association of individual TCRs with disease status, and machine learning. About 280 gigabases of sequencing data and 70 million to 95 million unique TCR sequences made up an early release that covered several hundred HLA-typed donors. Besides the first cohort of some 670 subjects, a separate validation cohort made up of 95 to 150 different subjects was used. The study used immunosequencing to profile the T cell repertoires of approximately 690 subjects and linked those repertoires to cytomegalovirus serostatus. Rather than using new phenotypic data, the later analysis identified candidate immune exposures from TCR beta sequences and from how often those sequences occurred across donors. In a later analysis, previously published TCR beta repertoires from 550 to 750 donors were re-analyzed and high-resolution HLA genotyping was added so that TCR occurrence patterns could be studied. The aim of the study was to test whether cataloging public T cell receptors could identify signatures of past pathogen exposure. Roughly five DR-DQ haplotypes were treated as single units for association and clustering because of strong linkage in the cohort.

Library preparation employed the immunoSEQ multiplex PCR assay. For the multiplex PCR, a mixture combining 60 forward primers for TCR Vbeta segments and 13 reverse primers for TCR Jbeta segments was used. Amplification of the CDR3 region of rearranged TCR beta genes was performed with a multiplex PCR assay on genomic DNA. The amplified TCR beta libraries were sequenced on the Illumina HiSeq System as 87-base-pair reads. Processing in the source paper ran as follows. A later analysis tallied around 82 million unique TCR beta chains across the 666 repertoires, and around 10 million of those chains were shared by two or more donors. A nearest-neighbor algorithm error-corrected the raw reads and collapsed the reads into unique sequences, merging closely related sequences to remove PCR and sequencing errors. Alignment of CDR3 sequences to IMGT reference sequences was used to assign V, D and J gene segments. For a sequence to be retained, at least a six-nucleotide match to both a V gene segment and a J gene segment was required. Rearrangements were called productive when the CDR3 lacked stop codons and stayed in frame with V and J; all others were non-productive. Following IMGT convention, CDR3 was defined as the stretch from the second conserved V-encoded cysteine to the conserved J-encoded phenylalanine. In an earlier analysis of approximately 590 of the donors, sequences lacking an unambiguous match to a single V gene segment were excluded. In an earlier analysis of several hundred of the donors, V segments were called functional above 56.7% productive rearrangements and were called segregating when the between-donor standard deviation exceeded 5%. A statistical classification framework was built to diagnose cytomegalovirus status from the catalog of TCR beta chain sequences. A later analysis assigned V and J genes by comparing TCR nucleotide sequences with IMGT/GENE-DB human TR gene sequences. Using the TCRdist pipeline, a later analysis assigned CDR3 sequences along with most-parsimonious VDJ recombination scenarios. In a later analysis, each TCR beta chain was defined by its CDR3 amino acid sequence together with its V-gene family, and reads lacking a unique V-gene family were excluded. To address suspected cross-contamination and a sequencing artifact, a later analysis removed under 600 highly shared, low-generation-probability nucleotide sequences. A later analysis calculated a clonal expansion index for each public chain from normalized within-repertoire ranks of inferred template counts. Generation probabilities in a later analysis came from a VDJ recombination model fitted to out-of-frame rearrangements, and those results were checked against IGoR. In a later analysis, hypergeometric tests were used to score TCR-TCR, TCR-HLA and TCR-CMV co-occurrence, with a repertoire-size bias correction applied to TCR pairs. A later analysis estimated false discovery rates by permuting HLA or CMV assignments 20 times. In a later analysis, co-occurring TCRs were grouped using DBSCAN, and TCRdist sequence similarity was added for clustering within HLA-allele-positive subsets. Repertoires with fewer than 30,000 or more than 120,000 public chains, plus five repertoires with anomalous nucleotide sharing, were excluded from co-occurrence clustering. The source is immuneACCESS, and TCRdb retained only in-frame sequences with V and J called. Part of the clones is not carried over; for the studies checked, unresolved V genes explain less than half of this, and the remainder is unexplained. V and J calls and clone size are those listed in that table; D and trimming were worked out from the DNA. Across this sample there are around 110,000 clones, with around 70% seen only once. The top ten hold 1.6% of the sample.

Here V drops 6 bases and J drops 6 bases, and the junction holds 15 bases not matched to any gene. The CDR3 goes from the cysteine to the phenylalanine over 18 residues. CDR3 DNA only is kept here, 54 bases in frame from base 1. CDR1 and CDR2, looked up from the germline V gene (reference sequence), are MNHEY and SMNVEV. Overall study outcomes, separate from this receptor: The classifier was reported to diagnose cytomegalovirus status with high specificity and sensitivity in both the original cohort and the validation cohort. In vitro tests confirmed that a few of the cytomegalovirus-associated TCR beta chains recognize cytomegalovirus antigens. A later analysis associated around 16,000 TCR beta sequences with specific HLA alleles at a false discovery rate of 0.05. A further reported finding was that TCR beta sequences accurately predicted the HLA-A and HLA-B alleles for most subjects in the first cohort. Compared with the roughly 700-donor mean, donors in an Asian-associated ancestry cluster had fewer N-insertions in productive TCRs, according to a later genetic analysis. Most TCR sequences were seen in very few donors, while some public TCRs were found in many individuals. Correlated functional status among segregating V segments might reflect linkage disequilibrium, but an unknown experimental factor could not be ruled out. When HLA alleles, especially DR and DQ, strongly co-occurred, TCR associations were difficult to assign to individual alleles. HLA typing was unavailable for some donors at each locus, so association tests used only the typed subset. A total of 164 TCR beta chains were listed by the study as associated with cytomegalovirus. Roughly uniform sequencing depth across donors was assumed in presence/absence analyses, although this assumption may not hold. Immune exposure information for the cohort was limited to CMV serostatus. In an earlier analysis of approximately 600 of the donors, most TCR beta V segments were observed in productive rearrangements about 90% or about 30% of the time, broadly matching IMGT annotations. A cluster of highly shared sequence variants was judged likely to represent a technical artifact of the sequencing pipeline. In a later analysis, several top co-occurrence clusters were reported to appear linked to parvovirus B19, influenza, CMV and Epstein-Barr virus. Because counts were too low, around 17 rarely observed V segments, including chromosome 9 orphons, were left out of the earlier analysis of some 640 of the donors. V-gene and J-gene trimming of TCR beta chains was associated with a missense DCLRE1C variant in a later genetic analysis, and the association was replicated in an independent cohort. Most CMV-associated TCR beta chains appeared to be HLA-restricted in a later analysis, and the HLA associations seemed to be driven largely by CMV exposure. A later analysis found that HLA-associated TCR beta chains were more clonally expanded and had lower generation probabilities than equally common non-associated chains. It was suggested by the authors that the approach could potentially be generalized to other disease states and immunological phenotypes. In a later analysis, TCR association rates were found to vary across HLA loci, with the most associated TCRs seen for DRB1 alleles and the fewest for HLA-C alleles. The cohort was sequenced for TCR beta chains only, and without alpha or paired-chain data the features that could be detected were limited. Some IMGT-functional V segments, including TRBV6-2 and TRBV6-3, could not be distinguished by the 87-base-pair reads and were therefore excluded.

In total, roughly 670 healthy bone marrow donors made up the cohort. At the time of sampling, all cohort members were nominally healthy, though unrecorded immune exposures were likely present. The donor tested CMV seronegative, placing the donor among the 300 to 400 seronegative members of the cohort. A peripheral blood sample was collected from each donor, and TCR beta sequencing was performed on peripheral blood mononuclear cells. The Qiagen DNeasy Blood Extraction Kit was used to extract genomic DNA from the blood cell samples. The rearranged segments are TRBV27 and TRBJ1-6, with TRBD1 identical over 9 junction bases. This clonotype was sampled from a woman aged 18-30 years in good health and CMV-seronegative. The material sequenced was PBMCs. The CDR3 region: CASSQKTGGVKGNSPLHF. At the DNA level, the sequence is TGTGCCAGCAGCCAAAAAACAGGGGGCGTGAAAGGTAATTCACCCCTCCACTTT.